Listed below are T cell receptor beta chains from one sample, sequenced in a study of blood T cell repertoires in COVID-19. Only in-frame clones appear in the TCRdb table, and some are missing; sequencing was by immunoSEQ multiplex PCR. Of roughly 29,000 clones detected, roughly 83% appear once; the ten largest clones hold roughly 27%. Material for sequencing was peripheral blood. These receptors were taken from a man between 65 and 79 years old with active COVID-19. Both conserved end residues are part of each CDR3. D genes are given only for firm matches. The size of a clone is reported for some rows only, either as once, few or many, or as a class for expanded clones.

>.|TRBV7-2|.|TRBJ2-5
TGTGCCAGCAGTCAGGGGGGCCCTGGGGAGACCCAGTACTTC
CASSQGGPGETQYF
>.|TRBV28|.|TRBJ1-5
TGTGCCAGCAGCACCGGGGGGCAGCCCCAGCATTTT
CASSTGGQPQHF
>TRBD1|TRBV28|.|TRBJ2-5
TGTGCCAGCAGTATGACAGGGGGCGGGAAGGGGACCCAGTACTTC
CASSMTGGGKGTQYF
>.|TRBV5-1|.|TRBJ1-1
TGCGCCAGCAGCTTGTTCCCCACGGGGGACACTGAAGCTTTCTTT
CASSLFPTGDTEAFF
>TRBD2|TRBV6-2/TRBV6-3|.|TRBJ2-3
TGTGCCAGCAGTTTAGCGGGAGGGCCCCCTCCAGATACGCAGTATTTT
CASSLAGGPPPDTQYF
>TRBD1|TRBV18|.|TRBJ1-1
TGTGCCAGCTCCCCCGACAGGGGTTGGACTGAAGCTTTCTTT
CASSPDRGWTEAFF
>TRBD1|TRBV4-1|.|TRBJ2-1
TGCGCCAGCAGCCAAGATACAGGGGTCAATGAGCAGTTCTTC
CASSQDTGVNEQFF
>.|TRBV7-9|few|TRBJ2-7
TGTGCCAGCAGCCAGGACCCAAACAGGGACGAGCAGTACTTC
CASSQDPNRDEQYF
>TRBD1|TRBV7-3|.|TRBJ2-4
TGTGCCAGCAGCATGGGGACAGAAAACATTCAGTACTTC
CASSMGTENIQYF
>TRBD2|TRBV7-3|.|TRBJ2-2
TGTGCCAGCAGTCAGAGCGGGGCTATGAACACCGGGGAGCTGTTTTTT
CASSQSGAMNTGELFF
>.|TRBV9|.|TRBJ1-3
TGTGCCAGCAGCGTCCGCTTGGGCGATTCCTCTGGAAACACCATATATTTT
CASSVRLGDSSGNTIYF
>.|TRBV3-1/TRBV3-2|.|TRBJ2-5
TGTGCCAGCGGGAGGGGGGTCCAAGAGACCCAGTACTTC
CASGRGVQETQYF
>.|TRBV6-6|.|TRBJ2-3
TGTGCCAGCAGTTACGCTAGGAGGGCCAGCACAGATACGCAGTATTTT
CASSYARRASTDTQYF
>.|TRBV3-1/TRBV3-2|once|TRBJ2-1
TGTGCCAGCAGCCAAGGGGGGCGTGAGCAGTTCTTC
CASSQGGREQFF
>TRBD1|TRBV12-5|.|TRBJ1-3
TGTGCTAGTGGCCGCAGAGGACAGGGAGAGGACACCATATATTTT
CASGRRGQGEDTIYF
>TRBD1|TRBV30|once|TRBJ2-1
TGTGCCTGGAGTGTAGGTCTAGGACAGGGGGCAGAGAATGAGCAGTTCTTC
CAWSVGLGQGAENEQFF